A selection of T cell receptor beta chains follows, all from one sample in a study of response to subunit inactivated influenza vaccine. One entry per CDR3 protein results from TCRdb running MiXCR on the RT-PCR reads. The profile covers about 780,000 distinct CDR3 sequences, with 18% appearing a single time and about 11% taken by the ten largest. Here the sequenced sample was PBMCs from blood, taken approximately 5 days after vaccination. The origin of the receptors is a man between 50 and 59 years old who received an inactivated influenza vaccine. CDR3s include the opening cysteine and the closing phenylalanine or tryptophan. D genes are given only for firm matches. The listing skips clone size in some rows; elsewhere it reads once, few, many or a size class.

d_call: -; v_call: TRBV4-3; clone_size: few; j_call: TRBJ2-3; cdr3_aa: CASSQDTGTSTDTQYF; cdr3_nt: TGCGCCAGCAGCCAAGATACTGGGACTAGCACAGATACGCAGTATTTT
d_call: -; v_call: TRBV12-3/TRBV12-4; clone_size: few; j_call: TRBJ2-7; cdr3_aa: CASSYTAGGWNTGLEQYF; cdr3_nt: TGTGCCAGCAGTTACACAGCTGGGGGGTGGAATACAGGGTTGGAGCAGTACTTC
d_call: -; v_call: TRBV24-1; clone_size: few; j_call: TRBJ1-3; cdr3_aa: CATSDGNTIYF; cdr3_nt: TGTGCCACCAGTGATGGAAACACCATATATTTT
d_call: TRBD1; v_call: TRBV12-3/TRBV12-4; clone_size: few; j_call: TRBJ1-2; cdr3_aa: CASTQGGSGYTF; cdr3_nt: TGTGCCAGTACCCAGGGGGGAAGTGGCTACACCTTC
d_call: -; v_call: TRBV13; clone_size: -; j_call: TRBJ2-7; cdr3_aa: CASSQLTYEQYF; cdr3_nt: TGTGCCAGCAGCCAGCTTACCTACGAGCAGTACTTC
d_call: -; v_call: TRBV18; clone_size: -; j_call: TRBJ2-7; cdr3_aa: CASSPPSAPFYEQYF; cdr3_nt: TGTGCCAGCTCACCACCGTCAGCACCTTTCTACGAGCAGTACTTC
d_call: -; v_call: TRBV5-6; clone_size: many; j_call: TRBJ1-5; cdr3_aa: CASSLGDQPQHF; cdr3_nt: TGTGCCAGCAGCTTGGGGGATCAGCCCCAGCATTTT
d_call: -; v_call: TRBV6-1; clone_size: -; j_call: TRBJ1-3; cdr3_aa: CASSRDGVSGNTIYF; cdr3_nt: TGTGCCAGCAGCCGCGACGGGGTCTCTGGAAACACCATATATTTT
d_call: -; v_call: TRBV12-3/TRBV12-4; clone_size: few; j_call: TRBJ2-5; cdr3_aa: CASSFVGKETQYF; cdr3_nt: TGTGCCAGCAGTTTTGTGGGTAAAGAGACCCAGTACTTC
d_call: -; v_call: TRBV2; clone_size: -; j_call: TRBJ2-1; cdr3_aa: CASSDGAGTYNEQFF; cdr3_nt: TGTGCCAGCAGTGATGGGGCGGGGACCTACAATGAGCAGTTCTTC
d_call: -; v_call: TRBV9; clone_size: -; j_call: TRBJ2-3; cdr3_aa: CASSAFGSTDTQYF; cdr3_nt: TGTGCCAGCAGCGCGTTCGGCTCCACAGATACGCAGTATTTT
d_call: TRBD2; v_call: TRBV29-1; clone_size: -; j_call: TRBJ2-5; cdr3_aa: CSVGPRDYPGTQYF; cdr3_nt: TGCAGCGTTGGTCCCAGGGACTACCCGGGGACCCAGTACTTC
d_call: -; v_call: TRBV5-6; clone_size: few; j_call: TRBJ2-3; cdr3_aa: CASSPHLNTQYF; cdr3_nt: TGTGCCAGCAGCCCCCATTTGAATACGCAGTATTTT
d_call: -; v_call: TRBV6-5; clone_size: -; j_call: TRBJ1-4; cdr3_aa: CASSYSATTNEKLFF; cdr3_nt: TGTGCCAGCAGTTACTCAGCGACAACTAATGAAAAACTGTTTTTT
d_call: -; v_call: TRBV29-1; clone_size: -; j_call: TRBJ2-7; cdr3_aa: CSVETQRYEQYF; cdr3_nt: TGCAGCGTTGAAACCCAGCGCTACGAGCAGTACTTC
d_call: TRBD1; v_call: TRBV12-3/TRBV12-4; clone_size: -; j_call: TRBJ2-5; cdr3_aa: CASTQRTGAGETQYF; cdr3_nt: TGTGCCAGCACCCAACGGACAGGGGCGGGAGAGACCCAGTACTTC
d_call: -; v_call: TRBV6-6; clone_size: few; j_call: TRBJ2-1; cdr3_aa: CASRSPGTNEQFF; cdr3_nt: TGTGCCAGCAGATCTCCGGGAACTAATGAGCAGTTCTTC
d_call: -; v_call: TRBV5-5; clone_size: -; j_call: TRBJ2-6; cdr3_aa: CASSLGGSSGANVLTF; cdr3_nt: TGTGCCAGCAGCTTGGGAGGGAGCTCTGGGGCCAACGTCCTGACTTTC
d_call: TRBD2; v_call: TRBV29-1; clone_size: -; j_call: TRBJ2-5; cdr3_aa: CSVATSGATQETQYF; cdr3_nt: TGCAGCGTTGCGACTAGCGGGGCGACCCAAGAGACCCAGTACTTC
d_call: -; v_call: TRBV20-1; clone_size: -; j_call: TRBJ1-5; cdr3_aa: CSAGRAISNQPQHF; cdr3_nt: TGCAGTGCTGGGCGGGCTATAAGCAATCAGCCCCAGCATTTT
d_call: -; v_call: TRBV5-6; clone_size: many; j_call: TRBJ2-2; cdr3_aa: CASSLTGRNTGELFF; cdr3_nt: TGTGCCAGCAGCTTGACAGGGCGTAACACCGGGGAGCTGTTTTTT
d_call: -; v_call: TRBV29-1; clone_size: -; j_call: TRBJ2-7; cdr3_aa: CSVGRDEQYF; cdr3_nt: TGCAGCGTTGGGCGGGACGAGCAGTACTTC
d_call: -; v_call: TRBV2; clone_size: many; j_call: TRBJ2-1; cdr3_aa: CASSGGNSNEQFF; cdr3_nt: TGTGCCAGCAGTGGGGGTAACTCAAATGAGCAGTTCTTC
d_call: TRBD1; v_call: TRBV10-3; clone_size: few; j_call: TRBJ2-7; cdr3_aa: CAISEETGVSEQYF; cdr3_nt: TGTGCCATCAGTGAGGAGACAGGGGTTTCCGAGCAGTACTTC
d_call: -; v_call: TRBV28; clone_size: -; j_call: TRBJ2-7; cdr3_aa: CASSFPPYSYEQYF; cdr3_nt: TGTGCCAGCAGTTTCCCCCCTTACTCCTACGAGCAGTACTTC
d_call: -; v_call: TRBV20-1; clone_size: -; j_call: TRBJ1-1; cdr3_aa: CSARDGGAGDEAFF; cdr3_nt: TGCAGTGCTAGAGATGGGGGGGCTGGTGATGAAGCTTTCTTT
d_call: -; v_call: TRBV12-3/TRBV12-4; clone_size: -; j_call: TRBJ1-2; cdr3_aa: CASSSSPGGYTF; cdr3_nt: TGTGCCAGCAGTTCCTCTCCGGGAGGCTACACCTTC
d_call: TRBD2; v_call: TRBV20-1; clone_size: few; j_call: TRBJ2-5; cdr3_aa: CSAGGLAVYQETQYF; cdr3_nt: TGCAGTGCGGGCGGACTAGCGGTGTACCAAGAGACCCAGTACTTC
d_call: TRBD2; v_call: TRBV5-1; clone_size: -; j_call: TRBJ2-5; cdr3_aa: CASSWEGRQETQYF; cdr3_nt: TGCGCCAGCAGCTGGGAGGGACGGCAGGAGACCCAGTACTTC
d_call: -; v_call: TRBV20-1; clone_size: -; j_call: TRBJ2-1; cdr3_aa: CSARSQRSYNEQFF; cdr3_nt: TGCAGTGCTAGATCCCAGCGGTCCTACAATGAGCAGTTCTTC
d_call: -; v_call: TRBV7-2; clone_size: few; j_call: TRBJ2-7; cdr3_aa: CASSSPSRSYEQYF; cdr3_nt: TGTGCCAGCAGCTCGCCGAGCAGGTCCTACGAGCAGTACTTC
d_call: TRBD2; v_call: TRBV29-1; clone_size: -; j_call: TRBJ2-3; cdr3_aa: CSGGGVVTDTQYF; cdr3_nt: TGCAGCGGGGGAGGGGTGGTTACAGATACGCAGTATTTT
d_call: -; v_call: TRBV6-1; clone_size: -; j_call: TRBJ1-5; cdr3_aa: CASRIPGSNQPQHF; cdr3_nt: TGTGCCAGCAGAATCCCCGGGAGCAATCAGCCCCAGCATTTT
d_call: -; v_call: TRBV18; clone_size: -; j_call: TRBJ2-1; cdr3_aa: CASSPLRGSSYNEQFF; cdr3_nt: TGTGCCAGCTCACCACTGAGGGGGAGCTCCTACAATGAGCAGTTCTTC
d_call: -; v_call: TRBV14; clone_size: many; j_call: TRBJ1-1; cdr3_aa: CASSQGGGNTEAFF; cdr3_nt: TGTGCCAGCAGCCAAGGAGGGGGGAACACTGAAGCTTTCTTT
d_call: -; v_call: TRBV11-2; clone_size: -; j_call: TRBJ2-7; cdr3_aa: CASSPREGEWVREQYF; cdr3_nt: TGTGCCAGCAGCCCCCGAGAGGGAGAATGGGTGCGCGAGCAGTACTTC
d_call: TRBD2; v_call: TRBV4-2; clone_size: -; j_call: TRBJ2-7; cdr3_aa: CASSQQGALLAGVSYEQYF; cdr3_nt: TGTGCCAGCAGCCAGCAAGGGGCTTTACTAGCGGGGGTATCCTACGAGCAGTACTTC
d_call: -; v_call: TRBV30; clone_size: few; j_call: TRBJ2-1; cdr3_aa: CAWSVVGTVAYNEQFF; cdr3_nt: TGTGCCTGGAGTGTAGTGGGCACCGTAGCCTACAATGAGCAGTTCTTC
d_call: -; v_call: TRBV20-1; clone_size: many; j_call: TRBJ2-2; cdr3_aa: CSARGANTGELFF; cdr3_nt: TGCAGTGCTAGGGGAGCGAACACCGGGGAGCTGTTTTTT
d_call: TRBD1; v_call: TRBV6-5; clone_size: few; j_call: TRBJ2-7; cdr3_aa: CASSYSSPIGGASYEQYF; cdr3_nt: TGTGCCAGCAGTTACTCCTCACCGATAGGGGGCGCCTCCTACGAGCAGTACTTC
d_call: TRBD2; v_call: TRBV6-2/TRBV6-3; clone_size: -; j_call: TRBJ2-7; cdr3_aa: CASSRPRGDSYEQYF; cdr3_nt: TGTGCCAGCAGTAGGCCCCGGGGGGACTCCTACGAGCAGTACTTC
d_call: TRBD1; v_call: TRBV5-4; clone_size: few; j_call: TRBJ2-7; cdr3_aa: CASSSGTGGIYEQYF; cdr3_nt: TGTGCCAGCAGCTCAGGGACAGGGGGAATCTACGAGCAGTACTTC
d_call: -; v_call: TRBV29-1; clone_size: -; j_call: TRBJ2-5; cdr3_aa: CSVLVSQETQYF; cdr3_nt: TGCAGCGTTCTGGTCAGCCAAGAGACCCAGTACTTC
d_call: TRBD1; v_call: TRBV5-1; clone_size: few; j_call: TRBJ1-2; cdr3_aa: CASSPRTGLLANYGYTF; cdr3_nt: TGCGCCAGCAGCCCAAGGACAGGGCTTTTGGCTAACTATGGCTACACCTTC
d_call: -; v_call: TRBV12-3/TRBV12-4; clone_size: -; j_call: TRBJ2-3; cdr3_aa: CASGRGYTDTQYF; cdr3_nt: TGTGCCAGCGGGCGGGGATACACAGATACGCAGTATTTT
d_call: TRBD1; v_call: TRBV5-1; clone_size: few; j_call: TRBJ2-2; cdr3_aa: CASSSNFGQGPNTGELFF; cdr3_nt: TGCGCCAGCAGCTCGAACTTCGGACAGGGACCTAACACCGGGGAGCTGTTTTTT
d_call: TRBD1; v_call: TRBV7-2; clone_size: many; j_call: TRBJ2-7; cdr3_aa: CASSLEDRRNSYEQYF; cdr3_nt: TGTGCCAGCAGCTTAGAGGACAGGAGAAACTCCTACGAGCAGTACTTC
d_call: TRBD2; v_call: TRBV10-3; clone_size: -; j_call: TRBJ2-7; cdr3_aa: CAISAQREYEQYF; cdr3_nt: TGTGCCATCAGTGCCCAGCGGGAGTACGAGCAGTACTTC
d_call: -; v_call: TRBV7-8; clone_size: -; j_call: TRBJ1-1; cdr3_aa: CASSEEPGITEAFF; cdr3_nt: TGTGCCAGCAGCGAGGAGCCAGGGATCACTGAAGCTTTCTTT